The rows below give T cell receptor beta chains drawn from one sample of a study of T cell responses to AZD1222 COVID-19 vaccine. Generated by immunoSEQ multiplex PCR, the TCRdb table keeps only in-frame clones and is missing some. The repertoire includes around 130,000 clones, 91% of them detected once, and 1.9% sits in the top ten. The sample consisted of peripheral blood, taken 28 days after the second AZD1222 dose. These receptors all stem from an adult who received the AZD1222 COVID-19 vaccine. Both conserved end residues are part of each CDR3. D genes are given only for firm matches. Not every row has a clone size; where given, it reads once, few, many or a size class.

CDR3 length: 18; clone size: once; D gene: TRBD1; J gene: TRBJ1-5; V gene: TRBV7-8; CDR3 DNA: TGTGCCAGCAGCCCACAAACAGGGGGCGCAGCAGGCAATCAGCCCCAGCATTTT; CDR3 protein: CASSPQTGGAAGNQPQHF
CDR3 length: 11; clone size: few; D gene: NA; J gene: TRBJ2-5; V gene: TRBV20-1; CDR3 DNA: TGCAGTGCTATAATGTGGGAGACCCAGTACTTC; CDR3 protein: CSAIMWETQYF
CDR3 length: 12; clone size: NA; D gene: NA; J gene: TRBJ2-1; V gene: TRBV6-5; CDR3 DNA: TGTGCCAGCGGGGAACTTCGGAATGAGCAGTTCTTC; CDR3 protein: CASGELRNEQFF
CDR3 length: 11; clone size: NA; D gene: NA; J gene: TRBJ2-1; V gene: TRBV7-9; CDR3 DNA: TGTGCCAGCAGGGACTTGGATGAGCAGTTCTTC; CDR3 protein: CASRDLDEQFF
CDR3 length: 14; clone size: NA; D gene: NA; J gene: TRBJ1-1; V gene: TRBV6-2/TRBV6-3; CDR3 DNA: TGTGCCAGCAGTTACACAGGGCCTTACACTGAAGCTTTCTTT; CDR3 protein: CASSYTGPYTEAFF
CDR3 length: 15; clone size: once; D gene: TRBD1; J gene: TRBJ1-1; V gene: TRBV18; CDR3 DNA: TGTGCCAGCTCACCCCAGGACCCAGGGGGCACTGAAGCTTTCTTT; CDR3 protein: CASSPQDPGGTEAFF
CDR3 length: 15; clone size: NA; D gene: TRBD1; J gene: TRBJ1-5; V gene: TRBV5-6; CDR3 DNA: TGTGCCAGCAGCTGGACAGGGGCGAACAATCAGCCCCAGCATTTT; CDR3 protein: CASSWTGANNQPQHF
CDR3 length: 11; clone size: NA; D gene: NA; J gene: TRBJ2-5; V gene: TRBV7-2; CDR3 DNA: TGTGCCAGCCGTAGGATGGAGACCCAGTACTTC; CDR3 protein: CASRRMETQYF
CDR3 length: 16; clone size: once; D gene: TRBD1; J gene: TRBJ1-2; V gene: TRBV18; CDR3 DNA: TGTGCCAGCTCACCACCGTCTACAGGGGAGGGCTATGGCTACACCTTC; CDR3 protein: CASSPPSTGEGYGYTF
CDR3 length: 15; clone size: NA; D gene: TRBD1; J gene: TRBJ1-2; V gene: TRBV27; CDR3 DNA: TGTGCCAGCAGTCAGGACAGGGGAACAATTTATGGCTACACCTTC; CDR3 protein: CASSQDRGTIYGYTF
CDR3 length: 13; clone size: NA; D gene: NA; J gene: TRBJ1-3; V gene: TRBV10-3; CDR3 DNA: TGTGCCATCAGCTCGGGAGCTGGAAACACCATATATTTT; CDR3 protein: CAISSGAGNTIYF
CDR3 length: 14; clone size: NA; D gene: NA; J gene: TRBJ1-2; V gene: TRBV11-3; CDR3 DNA: TGTGCCAGCAGCTTAGATGGCCGTAACTATGGCTACACCTTC; CDR3 protein: CASSLDGRNYGYTF
CDR3 length: 14; clone size: once; D gene: TRBD1; J gene: TRBJ1-1; V gene: TRBV6-5; CDR3 DNA: TGTGCCAGCAGACCACAGGGGGGTGGGACTGAAGCTTTCTTT; CDR3 protein: CASRPQGGGTEAFF
CDR3 length: 13; clone size: NA; D gene: NA; J gene: TRBJ1-2; V gene: TRBV5-4; CDR3 DNA: TGTGCCAGCAGCTTGGTGGGGAGGGGAGGCTACACCTTC; CDR3 protein: CASSLVGRGGYTF
CDR3 length: 13; clone size: NA; D gene: NA; J gene: TRBJ1-2; V gene: TRBV28; CDR3 DNA: TGTGCCAGCAGTCCCAGGTTTAACTATGGCTACACCTTC; CDR3 protein: CASSPRFNYGYTF
CDR3 length: 15; clone size: NA; D gene: TRBD1; J gene: TRBJ1-3; V gene: TRBV6-5; CDR3 DNA: TGTGCCAGCAGTTACTCCCAAGCAGGGGGCAACACCATATATTTT; CDR3 protein: CASSYSQAGGNTIYF
CDR3 length: 16; clone size: NA; D gene: TRBD2; J gene: TRBJ2-2; V gene: TRBV6-6; CDR3 DNA: TGTGCCAGCAGTTACCGACTAGCGGGAGTCACCGGGGAGCTGTTTTTT; CDR3 protein: CASSYRLAGVTGELFF
CDR3 length: 13; clone size: NA; D gene: NA; J gene: TRBJ1-2; V gene: TRBV2; CDR3 DNA: TGTGCCAGCAGCGCGGAGGTGGGTAGGAGCTACACCTTC; CDR3 protein: CASSAEVGRSYTF
CDR3 length: 15; clone size: NA; D gene: NA; J gene: TRBJ2-3; V gene: TRBV27; CDR3 DNA: TGTGCCAGCAGTGCATACCGGGACGACACAGATACGCAGTATTTT; CDR3 protein: CASSAYRDDTDTQYF
CDR3 length: 15; clone size: NA; D gene: TRBD2; J gene: TRBJ2-1; V gene: TRBV11-3; CDR3 DNA: TGTGCCAGCAGCCCCCGGACTAGCGGGAACAATGAGCAGTTCTTC; CDR3 protein: CASSPRTSGNNEQFF
CDR3 length: 13; clone size: NA; D gene: NA; J gene: TRBJ1-1; V gene: TRBV5-1; CDR3 DNA: TGCGCCAGCAGCCCCGGAAACGCTAATGCAGCTTTCTTT; CDR3 protein: CASSPGNANAAFF
CDR3 length: 13; clone size: NA; D gene: NA; J gene: TRBJ2-2; V gene: TRBV25-1; CDR3 DNA: TGTGCCAGCAGGCAGGCGAACACCGGGGAGCTGTTTTTT; CDR3 protein: CASRQANTGELFF
CDR3 length: 16; clone size: NA; D gene: NA; J gene: TRBJ2-1; V gene: TRBV7-9; CDR3 DNA: TGTGCCAGCAGCTTTCAGGGGACGAGCTCCTACAATGAGCAGTTCTTC; CDR3 protein: CASSFQGTSSYNEQFF
CDR3 length: 12; clone size: NA; D gene: NA; J gene: TRBJ2-2; V gene: TRBV6-1; CDR3 DNA: TGTGCCAGCAGTGAAAACACCGGGGAGCTGTTTTTT; CDR3 protein: CASSENTGELFF
CDR3 length: 13; clone size: NA; D gene: NA; J gene: TRBJ1-1; V gene: TRBV11-2; CDR3 DNA: TGTGCCAGCAGCTTCCTTGGAGAGACTGAAGCTTTCTTT; CDR3 protein: CASSFLGETEAFF
CDR3 length: 13; clone size: NA; D gene: NA; J gene: TRBJ2-3; V gene: TRBV5-5; CDR3 DNA: TGTGCCAGCAGAACCAGCGGGACAGATACGCAGTATTTT; CDR3 protein: CASRTSGTDTQYF
CDR3 length: 14; clone size: NA; D gene: NA; J gene: TRBJ1-4; V gene: TRBV6-5; CDR3 DNA: TGTGCCAGCAGGTCAGGCAGGGCAGAAGAAAAACTGTTTTTT; CDR3 protein: CASRSGRAEEKLFF
CDR3 length: 14; clone size: NA; D gene: NA; J gene: TRBJ1-2; V gene: TRBV19; CDR3 DNA: TGTGCCAGTAGTACAAAATCTGGACCGTATGGCTACACCTTC; CDR3 protein: CASSTKSGPYGYTF
CDR3 length: 14; clone size: NA; D gene: TRBD1; J gene: TRBJ1-1; V gene: TRBV5-6; CDR3 DNA: TGTGCCAGCAGCCCTCGACAGGGTGGGACTGAAGCTTTCTTT; CDR3 protein: CASSPRQGGTEAFF
CDR3 length: 13; clone size: NA; D gene: NA; J gene: TRBJ1-5; V gene: TRBV30; CDR3 DNA: TGTGCCTGGCAGGGAGGGGGGAATCAGCCCCAGCATTTT; CDR3 protein: CAWQGGGNQPQHF
CDR3 length: 14; clone size: NA; D gene: NA; J gene: TRBJ1-1; V gene: TRBV7-9; CDR3 DNA: TGTGCCAGCAGCTTAGTCGGCTCAAACACTGAAGCTTTCTTT; CDR3 protein: CASSLVGSNTEAFF
CDR3 length: 11; clone size: NA; D gene: NA; J gene: TRBJ1-1; V gene: TRBV20-1; CDR3 DNA: TGCAGTGCTAGAGAGGGGTTTGAAGCTTTCTTT; CDR3 protein: CSAREGFEAFF
CDR3 length: 15; clone size: NA; D gene: NA; J gene: TRBJ1-1; V gene: TRBV6-5; CDR3 DNA: TGTGCCAGCAGTTACTCTGTACTTATGAACACTGAAGCTTTCTTT; CDR3 protein: CASSYSVLMNTEAFF
CDR3 length: 15; clone size: NA; D gene: TRBD2; J gene: TRBJ2-3; V gene: TRBV9; CDR3 DNA: TGTGCCAGCAGCCTTGGACTAGCGGGCACAGATACGCAGTATTTT; CDR3 protein: CASSLGLAGTDTQYF
CDR3 length: 15; clone size: NA; D gene: TRBD2; J gene: TRBJ2-5; V gene: TRBV9; CDR3 DNA: TGTGCCAGCAGCGTAGCGGGGGGGCGTCAAGAGACCCAGTACTTC; CDR3 protein: CASSVAGGRQETQYF
CDR3 length: 18; clone size: NA; D gene: NA; J gene: TRBJ1-1; V gene: TRBV5-5; CDR3 DNA: TGTGCCAGCAGCGGCCGGTACAGTGCATTAGGGGGGAACACTGAAGCTTTCTTT; CDR3 protein: CASSGRYSALGGNTEAFF
CDR3 length: 15; clone size: NA; D gene: NA; J gene: TRBJ2-2; V gene: TRBV13; CDR3 DNA: TGTGCCAGCAGCCCGCCGCCGGGGAACACCGGGGAGCTGTTTTTT; CDR3 protein: CASSPPPGNTGELFF
CDR3 length: 13; clone size: NA; D gene: TRBD1; J gene: TRBJ1-4; V gene: TRBV12-3/TRBV12-4; CDR3 DNA: TGTGCCAGCAGGGAACGACAGGGTGGAAAACTGTTTTTT; CDR3 protein: CASRERQGGKLFF
CDR3 length: 11; clone size: NA; D gene: NA; J gene: TRBJ2-7; V gene: TRBV20-1; CDR3 DNA: TGCAGTGCAGGCGGGGAGTACGAGCAGTACTTC; CDR3 protein: CSAGGEYEQYF
CDR3 length: 14; clone size: NA; D gene: NA; J gene: TRBJ1-1; V gene: TRBV6-5; CDR3 DNA: TGTGCCAGCAGTCACCTGGCCGGGAACACTGAAGCTTTCTTT; CDR3 protein: CASSHLAGNTEAFF
CDR3 length: 13; clone size: NA; D gene: TRBD1; J gene: TRBJ1-1; V gene: TRBV12-3/TRBV12-4; CDR3 DNA: TGTGCCAGCAGTACCCTCAGACAGGGCGAAGCTTTCTTT; CDR3 protein: CASSTLRQGEAFF
CDR3 length: 15; clone size: NA; D gene: NA; J gene: TRBJ1-4; V gene: TRBV6-4; CDR3 DNA: TGTGCCAGCAGTGACTCCGGCGGGGTCGGGGAAAAACTGTTTTTT; CDR3 protein: CASSDSGGVGEKLFF
CDR3 length: 15; clone size: few; D gene: NA; J gene: TRBJ1-5; V gene: TRBV4-1; CDR3 DNA: TGCGCCAGCAGCCAATCGGGGGTCGATTTACAGCCCCAGCATTTT; CDR3 protein: CASSQSGVDLQPQHF
CDR3 length: 17; clone size: NA; D gene: NA; J gene: TRBJ1-2; V gene: TRBV2; CDR3 DNA: TGTGCCAGCAGTGAGTGGGGATTGAGGAAGAAAAGGTATGGCTACACCTTC; CDR3 protein: CASSEWGLRKKRYGYTF
CDR3 length: 14; clone size: NA; D gene: NA; J gene: TRBJ2-1; V gene: TRBV13; CDR3 DNA: TGTGCCAGCAGCTTAGCCGACAGCTACAATGAGCAGTTCTTC; CDR3 protein: CASSLADSYNEQFF
CDR3 length: 13; clone size: NA; D gene: NA; J gene: TRBJ1-2; V gene: TRBV27; CDR3 DNA: TGTGCCAGCAGTTCCGACGGGTTCTATGGCTACACCTTC; CDR3 protein: CASSSDGFYGYTF
CDR3 length: 17; clone size: NA; D gene: TRBD1; J gene: TRBJ1-1; V gene: TRBV25-1; CDR3 DNA: TGTGCCAGCAGTACACCTCTACCGGGACAGACGAACACTGAAGCTTTCTTT; CDR3 protein: CASSTPLPGQTNTEAFF
CDR3 length: 17; clone size: NA; D gene: NA; J gene: TRBJ1-2; V gene: TRBV6-1; CDR3 DNA: TGTGCCAGCAGTGAATGGGGGGGAGGGGATCTTTTCTATGGCTACACCTTC; CDR3 protein: CASSEWGGGDLFYGYTF
CDR3 length: 15; clone size: NA; D gene: TRBD1; J gene: TRBJ2-2; V gene: TRBV24-1; CDR3 DNA: TGTGCCACCAGTGACTCACAGGGGTTTGACGGGGAGCTGTTTTTT; CDR3 protein: CATSDSQGFDGELFF
CDR3 length: 14; clone size: NA; D gene: NA; J gene: TRBJ2-2; V gene: TRBV24-1; CDR3 DNA: TGTGCCACCAGTCCCTCTGGGACCACCGGGGAGCTGTTTTTT; CDR3 protein: CATSPSGTTGELFF
CDR3 length: 10; clone size: NA; D gene: NA; J gene: TRBJ2-7; V gene: TRBV12-3/TRBV12-4; CDR3 DNA: TGTGCCAGCAGTCCGTACGAGCAGTACTTC; CDR3 protein: CASSPYEQYF
CDR3 length: 17; clone size: NA; D gene: NA; J gene: TRBJ1-2; V gene: TRBV4-3; CDR3 DNA: TGCGCCAGCAGCCAATTAACCTTACCTAGGGGAGGGTATGGCTACACCTTC; CDR3 protein: CASSQLTLPRGGYGYTF
CDR3 length: 18; clone size: NA; D gene: NA; J gene: TRBJ1-3; V gene: TRBV4-1; CDR3 DNA: TGCGCCAGCAGCCAAAGGGGAGAAGGGCTGGGCTCTGGAAACACCATATATTTT; CDR3 protein: CASSQRGEGLGSGNTIYF